This TCR beta chain emerged from a study of blood T cell repertoires in COVID-19. In the original workflow: Cell counts per sample came from amplifying reference gene primers. Assay used: immunoSEQ multiplex PCR; TCRdb lists only in-frame clones, some missing. The V and J calls and the clone size are those of that table, but D and trimming were determined from the DNA. Of 200,000 to 250,000 clones in the sample, about 93% are singletons; the top ten hold about 0.8%. This CDR3 is 16 amino acids long. From germline, CDR1 is MNHEY and CDR2 SVGAGI. Trimming pared 4 bases from V and 3 bases from J, leaving 19 bases between. Seattle patients were enrolled while actively infected and followed longitudinally.

The receptor was derived from a man aged 60 to 75 with COVID-19, enrolled during active disease. The chain is built from TRBV6-5 and TRBJ2-7, with D possibly being TRBD1 (6 bases). Sequencing was carried out using peripheral blood. DNA for the CDR3: TGTGCCAGCAGTTCCAGGATGGGGCAGGGGTTCTACGAGCAGTACTTC. Protein sequence: CASSSRMGQGFYEQYF.